This TCR beta chain was retrieved from a study of control samples from healthy donors and cancer patients. Germline values: CDR1 SGHRS, CDR2 YFSETQ. The CDR3 spans 14 residues. V was clipped by 4 bases and J by 7 bases; unmatched bases: 7. Libraries were prepared by immunoSEQ multiplex PCR; TCRdb keeps only in-frame clonotypes and omits some of them. The sample includes about 150,000 clones, more than 85% seen only once; the top ten take approximately 3.4%. The source material was blood. J is TRBJ1-4 and V is TRBV5-1; 7 bases align to TRBD1. The origin of this receptor is a man aged 25-45 years in good health. The CDR3 loop reads CASSKTGEAEKLFF. The CDR3 region has the DNA TGCGCCAGCAGCAAAACAGGGGAAGCTGAAAAACTGTTTTTT.